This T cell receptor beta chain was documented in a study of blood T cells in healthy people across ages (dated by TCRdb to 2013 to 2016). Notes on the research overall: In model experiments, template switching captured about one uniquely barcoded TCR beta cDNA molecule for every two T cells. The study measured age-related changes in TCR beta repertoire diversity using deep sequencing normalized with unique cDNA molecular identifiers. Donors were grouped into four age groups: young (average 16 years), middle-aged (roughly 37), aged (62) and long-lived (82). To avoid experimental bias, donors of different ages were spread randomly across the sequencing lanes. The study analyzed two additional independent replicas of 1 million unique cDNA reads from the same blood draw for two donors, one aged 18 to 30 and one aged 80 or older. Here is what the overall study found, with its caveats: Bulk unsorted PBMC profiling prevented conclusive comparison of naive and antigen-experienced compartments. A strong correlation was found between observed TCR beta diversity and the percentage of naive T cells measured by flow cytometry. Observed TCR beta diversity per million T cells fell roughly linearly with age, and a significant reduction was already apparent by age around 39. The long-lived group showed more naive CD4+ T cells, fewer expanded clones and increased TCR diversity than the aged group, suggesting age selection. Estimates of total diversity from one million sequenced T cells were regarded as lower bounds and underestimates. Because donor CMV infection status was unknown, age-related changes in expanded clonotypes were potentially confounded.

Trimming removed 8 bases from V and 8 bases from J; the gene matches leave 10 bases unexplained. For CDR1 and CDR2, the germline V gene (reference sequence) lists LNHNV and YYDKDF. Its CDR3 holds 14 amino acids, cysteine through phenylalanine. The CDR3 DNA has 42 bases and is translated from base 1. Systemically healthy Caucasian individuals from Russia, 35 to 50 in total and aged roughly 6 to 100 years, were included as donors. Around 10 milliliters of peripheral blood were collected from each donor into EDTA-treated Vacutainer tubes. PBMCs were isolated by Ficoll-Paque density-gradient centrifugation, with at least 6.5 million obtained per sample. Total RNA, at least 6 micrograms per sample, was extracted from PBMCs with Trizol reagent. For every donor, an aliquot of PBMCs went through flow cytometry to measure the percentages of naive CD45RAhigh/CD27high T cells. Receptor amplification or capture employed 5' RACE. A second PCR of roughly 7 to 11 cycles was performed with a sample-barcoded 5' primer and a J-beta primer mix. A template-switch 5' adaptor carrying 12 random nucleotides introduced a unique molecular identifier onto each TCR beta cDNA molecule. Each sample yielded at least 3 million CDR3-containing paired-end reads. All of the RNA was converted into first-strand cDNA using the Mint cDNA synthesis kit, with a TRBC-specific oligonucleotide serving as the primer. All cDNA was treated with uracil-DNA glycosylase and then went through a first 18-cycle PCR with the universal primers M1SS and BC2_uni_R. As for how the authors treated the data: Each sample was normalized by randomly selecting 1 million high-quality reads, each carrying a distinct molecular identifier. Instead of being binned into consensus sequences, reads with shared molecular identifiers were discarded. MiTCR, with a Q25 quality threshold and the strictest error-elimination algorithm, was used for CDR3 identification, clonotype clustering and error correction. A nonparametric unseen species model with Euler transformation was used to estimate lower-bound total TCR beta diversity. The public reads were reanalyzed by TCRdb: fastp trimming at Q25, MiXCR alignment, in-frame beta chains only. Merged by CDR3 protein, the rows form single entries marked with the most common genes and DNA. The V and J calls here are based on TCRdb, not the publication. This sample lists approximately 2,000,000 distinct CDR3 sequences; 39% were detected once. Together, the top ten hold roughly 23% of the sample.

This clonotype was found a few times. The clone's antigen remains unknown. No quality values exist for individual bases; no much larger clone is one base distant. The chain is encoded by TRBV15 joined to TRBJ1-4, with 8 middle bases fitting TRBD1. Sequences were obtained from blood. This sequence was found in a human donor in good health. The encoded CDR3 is CATEAPGGSEKLFF. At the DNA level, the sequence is TGTGCCACCGAGGCACCAGGGGGCTCGGAAAAACTGTTTTTT. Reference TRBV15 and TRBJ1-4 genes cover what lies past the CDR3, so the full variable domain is DAMVIQNPRYQVTQFGKPVTLSCSQTLNHNVMYWYQQKSSQAPKLLFHYYDKDFNNEADTPDNFQSRRPNTSFCFLDIRSPGLGDTAMYLCATEAPGGSEKLFFGSGTQLSVL.